What follows is one TCR beta chain and its context. Sequencing used immunoSEQ multiplex PCR; TCRdb keeps in-frame clones, though not all of them. The sample includes about 250,000 clones, 80% to 90% of them seen just once. This record belongs to a study of blood T cell repertoires in COVID-19. The study assigned cohorts using participant-reported clinical history. Cohort 3 donors counted as recovered after two negative PCRs, clearance, or resolved symptoms. The specimen was PBMCs or T cells enriched from blood (not recorded which). The origin of this receptor is a woman between 18 and 29 years old who had recovered from COVID-19.

DNA for the CDR3: TGTGCCAGCAGTTCGACTAGCGGGGGTAGTAGGGAGCAGTTCTTC. Its protein is CASSSTSGGSREQFF. This chain joins TRBV28 and TRBJ2-1, with TRBD2 identical over 12 bases. CDR3 length: 15 residues. The junction had 8 bases not matched to a gene; V was cut back by 4 bases and J by 10 bases. The germline V gene encodes CDR1 MDHEN and CDR2 SYDVKM.